This T cell receptor (beta chain) was sequenced for a study of T cell responses to AZD1222 COVID-19 vaccine. Findings and caveats of the study: Per reports, nearly half of all spike-specific TCRs target regions that are unmutated in variants. White British ancestry dominated among donors, who included more females, and clonal diversity was possibly underestimated.

V lost 6 bases, J lost 1 base, and 5 bases stayed unmatched. The germline CDR1 and CDR2 sequences are MNHEY and SMNVEV (reference sequence). This CDR3 spans 15 amino acids. On this clone: What it binds is not known.

Repertoires were generated with immunoSEQ multiplex PCR, while TCRdb's copy carries only in-frame clones and drops some. The profile covers around 120,000 clones, with about 90% appearing a single time and around 15% taken by the ten largest. The source material was peripheral blood, sampled on day 0 of AZD1222 vaccination. This receptor was identified in an adult in good health. This chain links TRBV27 with TRBJ1-1; 10 nucleotides align to TRBD1. The CDR3 sequence is CASRIGQGGNTEAFF. CDR3 coding DNA: TGTGCCAGCAGGATAGGACAGGGGGGGAACACTGAAGCTTTCTTT.